This TCR beta chain originates from a study of blood T cell repertoires in COVID-19. About the study: COVID-19 samples from acute and convalescent phases originated in the United States, Italy and Spain. The analysed material was cDNA or gDNA that came from T cells, B-cell-depleted T cells, or PBMCs.

Trimming pared 1 base from V and 5 bases from J, leaving 11 bases between. There are 14 residues in the CDR3. Germline V gene lookup returns CDR1 SGHTA and CDR2 FQGNSA. The authors' processing: Reference gene primer amplification yielded estimated nucleated cell counts. Sequencing was performed with immunoSEQ multiplex PCR; in TCRdb, only in-frame clones are kept and a portion is missing. V, J and clone size derive from that table, while D and trimming were established from the DNA sequence. The table includes more than 200,000 clones, about four fifths detected once. This clonotype was sampled from a man aged 40-49 years with active or convalescent COVID-19. This chain joins TRBV7-2 and TRBJ2-5; the D is unclear. The sequenced sample consisted of peripheral blood. CDR3 in DNA: TGTGCCAGCAGCTTAGGGTCGTTGGGCGAGACCCAGTACTTC. Its protein product is CASSLGSLGETQYF.